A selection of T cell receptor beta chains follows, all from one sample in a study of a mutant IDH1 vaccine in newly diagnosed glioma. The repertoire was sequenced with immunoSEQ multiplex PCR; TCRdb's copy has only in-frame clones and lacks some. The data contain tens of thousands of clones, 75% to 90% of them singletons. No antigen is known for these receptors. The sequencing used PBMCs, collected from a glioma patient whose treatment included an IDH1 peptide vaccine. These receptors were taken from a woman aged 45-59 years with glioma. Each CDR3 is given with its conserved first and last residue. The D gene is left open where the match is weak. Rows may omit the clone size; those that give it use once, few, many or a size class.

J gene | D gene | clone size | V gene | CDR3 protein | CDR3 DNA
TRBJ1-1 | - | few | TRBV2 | CASSGTEAFF | TGTGCCAGCAGTGGGACAGAAGCTTTCTTT
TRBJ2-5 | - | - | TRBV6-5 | CASSTTTTQETQYF | TGTGCCAGCAGTACCACCACAACCCAAGAGACCCAGTACTTC
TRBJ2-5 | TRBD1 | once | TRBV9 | CASSVDRVQETQYF | TGTGCCAGCAGCGTGGACAGGGTTCAGGAGACCCAGTACTTC
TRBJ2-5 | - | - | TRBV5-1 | CASSSGISGQETQYF | TGCGCCAGCAGCTCTGGCATTAGCGGACAAGAGACCCAGTACTTC
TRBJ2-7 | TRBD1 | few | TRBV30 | CAWSVGTGGYEQYF | TGTGCCTGGAGTGTAGGGACAGGGGGCTACGAGCAGTACTTC
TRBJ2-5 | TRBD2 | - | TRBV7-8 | CASSLLGLAGGETQYF | TGTGCCAGCAGCTTGCTCGGACTAGCGGGGGGGGAGACCCAGTACTTC
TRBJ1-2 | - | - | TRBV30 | CAYGGPSNYGYTF | TGTGCCTATGGGGGTCCCTCTAACTATGGCTACACCTTC
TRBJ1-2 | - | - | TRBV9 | CASSGTQTTFNYGYTF | TGTGCCAGCAGCGGAACCCAGACGACCTTTAACTATGGCTACACCTTC
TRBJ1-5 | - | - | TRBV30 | CAWSRQGGQPQHF | TGTGCCTGGAGTCGCCAGGGAGGTCAGCCCCAGCATTTT
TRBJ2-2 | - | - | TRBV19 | CASIPGTPNTGELFF | TGTGCCAGTATCCCCGGGACACCGAACACCGGGGAGCTGTTTTTT
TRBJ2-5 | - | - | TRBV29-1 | CSVGDGQETQYF | TGCAGCGTTGGGGACGGGCAAGAGACCCAGTACTTC
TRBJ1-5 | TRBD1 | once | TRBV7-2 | CASSYRQGGNQPQHF | TGTGCCAGCAGTTACCGACAGGGAGGAAATCAGCCCCAGCATTTT
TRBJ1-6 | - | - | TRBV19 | CASSQREGSPLHF | TGTGCCAGTAGCCAAAGGGAAGGTTCACCCCTCCACTTT
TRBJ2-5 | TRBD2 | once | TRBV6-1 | CASSEGGGTGETQYF | TGTGCCAGCAGTGAAGGGGGGGGTACCGGGGAGACCCAGTACTTC
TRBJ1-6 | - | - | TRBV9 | CASSVGERSPLHF | TGTGCCAGCAGCGTGGGGGAGCGTTCACCCCTCCACTTT
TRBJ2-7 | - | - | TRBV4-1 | CASSRTGEAYEQYF | TGCGCCAGCAGCCGCACAGGGGAGGCCTACGAGCAGTACTTC
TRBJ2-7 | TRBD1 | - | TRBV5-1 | CASSLAGQGQSSYEQYF | TGCGCCAGCAGCTTGGCCGGACAGGGCCAAAGCTCCTACGAGCAGTACTTC
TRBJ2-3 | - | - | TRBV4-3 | CASSQDSYTDTQYF | TGCGCCAGCAGCCAAGATTCCTACACAGATACGCAGTATTTT
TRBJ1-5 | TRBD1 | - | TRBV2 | CASRADRGRTASNQPQHF | TGTGCCAGCAGAGCCGACAGGGGAAGGACCGCAAGCAATCAGCCCCAGCATTTT
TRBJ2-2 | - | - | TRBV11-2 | CASSFSTNTGELFF | TGTGCCAGCAGCTTCAGCACGAACACCGGGGAGCTGTTTTTT
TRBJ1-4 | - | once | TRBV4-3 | CASSQIVTGRTNEKLFF | TGCGCCAGCAGCCAGATCGTTACAGGGAGAACTAATGAAAAACTGTTTTTT
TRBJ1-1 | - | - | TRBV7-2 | CASSFWGGGGRDEAFF | TGTGCCAGCAGCTTCTGGGGCGGGGGGGGTCGGGATGAAGCTTTCTTT
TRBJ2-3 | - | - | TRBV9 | CASSVDWADTQYF | TGTGCCAGCAGCGTAGACTGGGCAGATACGCAGTATTTT
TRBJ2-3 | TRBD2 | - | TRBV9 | CASSIAGGPTDTQYF | TGTGCCAGCAGTATAGCGGGGGGTCCCACAGATACGCAGTATTTT
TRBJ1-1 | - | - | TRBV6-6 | CASKGGLSTEAFF | TGTGCCAGCAAAGGTGGTCTGAGCACTGAAGCTTTCTTT
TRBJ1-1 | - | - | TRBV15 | CATSNGGTTEAFF | TGTGCCACCAGCAATGGGGGGACCACTGAAGCTTTCTTT
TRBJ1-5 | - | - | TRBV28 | CASSPRLGSNQPQHF | TGTGCCAGCAGTCCTCGACTCGGAAGCAATCAGCCCCAGCATTTT
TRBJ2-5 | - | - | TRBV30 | CAWSEVFGTLGTQYF | TGTGCCTGGAGTGAGGTTTTCGGGACACTAGGGACCCAGTACTTC
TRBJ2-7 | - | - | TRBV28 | CASSFVPVGLGAGEQYF | TGTGCCAGCAGTTTCGTCCCGGTAGGGTTAGGAGCAGGCGAGCAGTACTTC
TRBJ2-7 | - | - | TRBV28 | CASSTIPYEQYF | TGTGCCAGCAGTACAATTCCCTACGAGCAGTACTTC
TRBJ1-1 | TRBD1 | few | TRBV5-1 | CASNVDRVAEAFF | TGCGCCAGCAACGTAGACAGGGTCGCTGAAGCTTTCTTT
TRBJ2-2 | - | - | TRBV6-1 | CASTWEQPTGELFF | TGTGCCAGCACGTGGGAACAACCGACCGGGGAGCTGTTTTTT
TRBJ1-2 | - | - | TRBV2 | CASSDQLKGYGYTF | TGTGCCAGCAGTGATCAACTGAAGGGGTATGGCTACACCTTC
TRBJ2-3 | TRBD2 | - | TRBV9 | CASSVRAGENTDTQYF | TGTGCCAGCAGCGTACGAGCGGGGGAGAACACAGATACGCAGTATTTT
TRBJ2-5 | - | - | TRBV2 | CASKGGGLAQETQYF | TGTGCCAGCAAAGGAGGGGGGTTGGCCCAAGAGACCCAGTACTTC
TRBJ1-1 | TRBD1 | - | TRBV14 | CASSQPTGDTEAFF | TGTGCCAGCAGCCAACCTACAGGGGATACTGAAGCTTTCTTT
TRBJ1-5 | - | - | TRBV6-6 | CASSYSYTFDQPQHF | TGTGCCAGCAGTTACTCCTACACTTTCGATCAGCCCCAGCATTTT
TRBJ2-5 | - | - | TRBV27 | CASSPGRFDLTQYF | TGTGCCAGCAGTCCGGGACGGTTTGATCTGACCCAGTACTTC
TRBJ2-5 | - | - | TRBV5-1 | CAPPGTQYF | TGCGCACCACCGGGGACCCAGTACTTC
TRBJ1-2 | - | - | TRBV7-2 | CASSLDGVSGYTF | TGTGCCAGCAGCTTAGACGGGGTTTCGGGCTACACCTTC
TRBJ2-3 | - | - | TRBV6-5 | CASSYSTGSNTDTQYF | TGTGCCAGCAGTTACTCGACGGGATCGAACACAGATACGCAGTATTTT
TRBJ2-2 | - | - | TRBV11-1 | CASSAGPNTGELFF | TGTGCCAGCAGCGCCGGGCCGAACACCGGGGAGCTGTTTTTT